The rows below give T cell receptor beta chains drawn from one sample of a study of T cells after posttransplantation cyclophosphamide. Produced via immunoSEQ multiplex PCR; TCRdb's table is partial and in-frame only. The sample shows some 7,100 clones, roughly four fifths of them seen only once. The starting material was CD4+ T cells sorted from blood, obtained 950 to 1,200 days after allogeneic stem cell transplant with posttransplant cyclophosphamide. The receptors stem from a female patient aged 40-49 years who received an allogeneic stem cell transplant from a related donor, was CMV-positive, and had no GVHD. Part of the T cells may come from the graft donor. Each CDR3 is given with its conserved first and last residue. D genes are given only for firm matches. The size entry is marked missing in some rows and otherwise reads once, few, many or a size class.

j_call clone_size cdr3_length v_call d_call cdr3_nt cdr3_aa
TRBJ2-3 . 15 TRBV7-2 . TGTGCCAGCAGCCCGGACAGTTTAGGCACAGATACGCAGTATTTT CASSPDSLGTDTQYF
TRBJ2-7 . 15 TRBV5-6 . TGTGCCAGCCTAAAATTCGGCCTGGGGGGATACGAGCAGTACTTC CASLKFGLGGYEQYF
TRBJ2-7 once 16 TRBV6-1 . TGTGCCAGCAGTGAAGCGGAGGGACCCCTTCCCTACGAGCAGTACTTC CASSEAEGPLPYEQYF
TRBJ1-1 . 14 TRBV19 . TGTGCCAGCACTTCGGGACAAATGAACACTGAAGCTTTCTTT CASTSGQMNTEAFF
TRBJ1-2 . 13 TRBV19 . TGTGCCAGTAATGCAGGCCCTAACTATGGCTACACCTTC CASNAGPNYGYTF
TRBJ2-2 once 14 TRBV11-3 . TGTGCCAGCAGCTCCTCAAGGGGCACCGGGGAGCTGTTTTTT CASSSSRGTGELFF
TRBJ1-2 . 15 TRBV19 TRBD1 TGTGCCAGTAGTCCCCCGGACAGGGGAGAATATGGCTACACCTTC CASSPPDRGEYGYTF
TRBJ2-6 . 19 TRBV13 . TGTGCCAGCAGCCCTGGATTGGACAGATTGAGCTCTGGGGCCAACGTCCTGACTTTC CASSPGLDRLSSGANVLTF
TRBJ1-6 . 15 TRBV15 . TGTGCCACCAGCAGAGAGACAGCTGGAAATTCACCCCTCCACTTT CATSRETAGNSPLHF
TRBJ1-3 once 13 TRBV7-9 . TGTGCCAGCAGCTCAGTCTCTGGAAACACCATATATTTT CASSSVSGNTIYF
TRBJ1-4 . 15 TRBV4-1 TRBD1 TGCGCCAGCAGAGAAGACAGGGGAGGTGGTGAAAAACTGTTTTTT CASREDRGGGEKLFF
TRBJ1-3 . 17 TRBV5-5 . TGTGCCAGCAGCTTTCATAACCCCTTCGGGATTGGAAACACCATATATTTT CASSFHNPFGIGNTIYF
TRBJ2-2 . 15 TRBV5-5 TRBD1 TGTGCCAGCAGCTTGACAGGGGCCTCCACCGGGGAGCTGTTTTTT CASSLTGASTGELFF
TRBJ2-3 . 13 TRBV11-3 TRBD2 TGTGCCAGCAGCTCGGGGGGGCCGGATACGCAGTATTTT CASSSGGPDTQYF